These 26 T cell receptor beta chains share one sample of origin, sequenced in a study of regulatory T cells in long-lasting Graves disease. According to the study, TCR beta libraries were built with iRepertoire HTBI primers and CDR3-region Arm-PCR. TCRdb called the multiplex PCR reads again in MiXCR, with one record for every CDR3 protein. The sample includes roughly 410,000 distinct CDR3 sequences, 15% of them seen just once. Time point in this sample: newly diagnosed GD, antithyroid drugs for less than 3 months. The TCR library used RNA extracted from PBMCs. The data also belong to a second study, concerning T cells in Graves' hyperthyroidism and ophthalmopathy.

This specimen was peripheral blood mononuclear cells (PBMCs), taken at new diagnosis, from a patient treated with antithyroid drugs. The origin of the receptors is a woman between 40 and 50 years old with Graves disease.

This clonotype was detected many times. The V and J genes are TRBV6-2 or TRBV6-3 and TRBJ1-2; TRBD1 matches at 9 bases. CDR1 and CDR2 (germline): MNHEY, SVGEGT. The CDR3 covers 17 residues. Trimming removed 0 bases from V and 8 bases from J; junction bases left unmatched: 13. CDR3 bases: TGTGCCAGCAGTTACTCCGATATGAGACAGGGGGTTGAAGGCTACACCTTC. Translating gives CASSYSDMRQGVEGYTF.

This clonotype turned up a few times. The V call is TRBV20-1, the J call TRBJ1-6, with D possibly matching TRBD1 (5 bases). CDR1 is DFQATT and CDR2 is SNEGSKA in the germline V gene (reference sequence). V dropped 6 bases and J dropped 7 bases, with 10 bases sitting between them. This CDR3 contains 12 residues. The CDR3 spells CSAMGGNSPLHF. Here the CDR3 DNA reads TGCAGTGCCATGGGGGGAAATTCACCCCTCCACTTT.

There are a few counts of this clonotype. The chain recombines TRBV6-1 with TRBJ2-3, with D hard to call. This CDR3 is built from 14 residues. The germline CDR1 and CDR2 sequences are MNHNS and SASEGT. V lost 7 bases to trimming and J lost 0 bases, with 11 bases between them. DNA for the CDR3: TGTGCCAGCACCGAGTCTCCTAGCACAGATACGCAGTATTTT. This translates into CASTESPSTDTQYF.

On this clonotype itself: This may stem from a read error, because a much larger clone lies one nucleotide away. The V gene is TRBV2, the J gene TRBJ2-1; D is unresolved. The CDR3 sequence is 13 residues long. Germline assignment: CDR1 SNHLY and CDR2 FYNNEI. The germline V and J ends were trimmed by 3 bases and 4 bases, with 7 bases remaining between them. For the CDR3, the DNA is TGTGCCAGCAGTGAGCTTCGGTACAATGAGCAGTTCTTC. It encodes CASSELRYNEQFF.

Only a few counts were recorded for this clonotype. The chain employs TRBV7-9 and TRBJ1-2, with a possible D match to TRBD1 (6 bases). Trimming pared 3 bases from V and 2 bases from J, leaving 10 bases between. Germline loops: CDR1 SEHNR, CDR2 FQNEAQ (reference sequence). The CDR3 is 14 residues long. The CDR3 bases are TGTGCCAGCAGCTTGGGGGGCTGGAACTATGGCTACACCTTC. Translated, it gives CASSLGGWNYGYTF.

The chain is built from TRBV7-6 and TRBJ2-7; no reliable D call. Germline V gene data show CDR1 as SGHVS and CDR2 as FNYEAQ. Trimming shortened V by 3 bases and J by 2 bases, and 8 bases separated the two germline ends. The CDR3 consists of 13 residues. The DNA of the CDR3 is TGTGCCAGCAGCTTGACAAATGCCTACGAGCAGTACTTC. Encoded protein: CASSLTNAYEQYF.

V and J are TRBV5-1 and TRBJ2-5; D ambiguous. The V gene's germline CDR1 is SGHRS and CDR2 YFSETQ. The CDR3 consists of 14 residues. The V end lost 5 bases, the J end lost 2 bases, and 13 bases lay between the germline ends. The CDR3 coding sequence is TGCGCCAGCAGTTTATCCGAGCTACAAGAGACCCAGTACTTC. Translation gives CASSLSELQETQYF.

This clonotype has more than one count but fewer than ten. The CDR3 protein is CSATGTQETQYF. DNA for the CDR3: TGCAGTGCAACGGGGACCCAAGAGACCCAGTACTTC. The rearrangement links TRBV20-1 to TRBJ2-1; TRBD1 or TRBD2 may be the D gene (5 bases each). Near its end, the DNA agrees better with TRBJ2-5, so the J call may be wrong. The CDR3 covers 12 residues. Germline V gene lookup returns CDR1 DFQATT and CDR2 SNEGSKA (reference sequence).

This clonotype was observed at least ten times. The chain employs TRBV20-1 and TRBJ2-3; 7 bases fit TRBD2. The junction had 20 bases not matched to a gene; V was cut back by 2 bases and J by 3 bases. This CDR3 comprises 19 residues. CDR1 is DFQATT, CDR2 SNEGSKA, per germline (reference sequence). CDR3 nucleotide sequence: TGCAGTGCTAGACTTCGCGGACTAGGAGGTCTGACCGTAACAGATACGCAGTATTTT. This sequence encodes CSARLRGLGGLTVTDTQYF.

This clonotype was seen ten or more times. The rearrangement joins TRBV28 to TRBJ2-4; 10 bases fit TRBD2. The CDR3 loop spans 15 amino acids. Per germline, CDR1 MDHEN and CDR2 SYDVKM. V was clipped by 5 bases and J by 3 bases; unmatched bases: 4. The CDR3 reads CASSRGTSDKNIQYF. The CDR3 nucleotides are TGTGCCAGCAGTCGAGGGACTAGCGACAAAAACATTCAGTACTTC.

CDR3 sequence (DNA): TGCAGCGTTGTAGTGGGAGGGGGCACCGGGGAGCTGTTTTTT. Translating it yields CSVVVGGGTGELFF. The chain links TRBV29-1 to TRBJ2-2; maybe TRBD2 (7 bases). The CDR3 sequence is 14 residues long. Trimming cost V 4 bases and J 4 bases, with 13 bases left between them. Per the germline V gene, CDR1 is SQVTM and CDR2 is ANQGSEA.

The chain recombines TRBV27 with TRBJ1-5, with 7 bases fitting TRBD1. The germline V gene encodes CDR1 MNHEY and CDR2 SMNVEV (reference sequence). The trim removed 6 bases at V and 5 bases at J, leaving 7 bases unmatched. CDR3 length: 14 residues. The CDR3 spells CASRPGQLDQPQHF. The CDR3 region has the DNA TGTGCCAGCAGACCGGGACAGCTTGATCAGCCCCAGCATTTT.

The CDR3 loop reads CASSQAPSTSTDYEQYF. CDR3 in DNA: TGCGCCAGCAGCCAAGCCCCTTCAACTAGCACCGACTACGAGCAGTACTTC. V is TRBV4-1 and J is TRBJ2-7, with D maybe TRBD2 (6 bases). CDR3 length: 17 residues. Germline lookup yields CDR1 MGHRA and CDR2 YSYEKL. The ends were cut back, 1 base at V and 3 bases at J, with 19 bases in the middle.

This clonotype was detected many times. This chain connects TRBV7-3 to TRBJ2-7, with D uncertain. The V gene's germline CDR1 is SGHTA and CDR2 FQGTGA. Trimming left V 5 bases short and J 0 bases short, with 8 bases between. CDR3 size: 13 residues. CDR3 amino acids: CASSPSPSYEQYF. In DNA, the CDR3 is TGTGCCAGCAGCCCCTCGCCCTCCTACGAGCAGTACTTC.

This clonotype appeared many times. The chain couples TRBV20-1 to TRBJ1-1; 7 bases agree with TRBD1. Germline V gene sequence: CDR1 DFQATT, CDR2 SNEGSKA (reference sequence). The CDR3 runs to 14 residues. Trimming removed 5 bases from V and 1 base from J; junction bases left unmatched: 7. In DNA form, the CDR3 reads TGCAGTGCTCGCAGGGGGACTGGGAACACTGAAGCTTTCTTT. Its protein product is CSARRGTGNTEAFF.

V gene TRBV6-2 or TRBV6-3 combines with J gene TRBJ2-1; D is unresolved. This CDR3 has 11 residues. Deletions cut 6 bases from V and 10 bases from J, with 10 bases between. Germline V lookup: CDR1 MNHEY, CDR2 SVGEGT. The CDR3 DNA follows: TGTGCCAGCAGCACCATAGACGAGCAGTTCTTC. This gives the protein CASSTIDEQFF.

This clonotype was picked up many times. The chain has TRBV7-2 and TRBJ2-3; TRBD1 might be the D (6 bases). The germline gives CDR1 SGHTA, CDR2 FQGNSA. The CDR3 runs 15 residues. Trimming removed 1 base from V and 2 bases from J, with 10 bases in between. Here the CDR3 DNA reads TGTGCCAGCAGCTTAGTCGTGGGGGCCACAGATACGCAGTATTTT. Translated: CASSLVVGATDTQYF.

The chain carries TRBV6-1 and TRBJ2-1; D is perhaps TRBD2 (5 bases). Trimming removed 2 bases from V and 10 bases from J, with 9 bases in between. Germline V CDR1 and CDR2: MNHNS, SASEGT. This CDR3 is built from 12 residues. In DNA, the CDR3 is TGTGCCAGCAGTGAAACCTGGGAGGAGCAGTTCTTC. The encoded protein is CASSETWEEQFF.

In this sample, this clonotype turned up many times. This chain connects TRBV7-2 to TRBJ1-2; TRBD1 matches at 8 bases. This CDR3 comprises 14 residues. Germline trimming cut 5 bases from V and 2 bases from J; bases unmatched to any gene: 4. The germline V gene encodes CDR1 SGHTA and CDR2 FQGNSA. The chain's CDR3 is CASSRTGRNYGYTF. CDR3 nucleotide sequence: TGTGCCAGCAGCCGGACAGGGCGCAACTATGGCTACACCTTC.

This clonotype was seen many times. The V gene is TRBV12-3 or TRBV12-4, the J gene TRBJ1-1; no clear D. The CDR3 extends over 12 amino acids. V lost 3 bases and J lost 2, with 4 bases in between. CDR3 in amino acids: CASSFTNTEAFF. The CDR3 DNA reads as TGTGCCAGCAGTTTCACTAACACTGAAGCTTTCTTT.

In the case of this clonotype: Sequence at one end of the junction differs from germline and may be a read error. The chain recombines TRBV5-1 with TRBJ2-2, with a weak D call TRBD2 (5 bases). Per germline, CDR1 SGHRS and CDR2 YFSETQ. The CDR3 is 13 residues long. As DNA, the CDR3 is TGCGCCGGCAGCGGCCGATTGGGCGGGGAGCTGTTTTTT. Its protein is CAGSGRLGGELFF.

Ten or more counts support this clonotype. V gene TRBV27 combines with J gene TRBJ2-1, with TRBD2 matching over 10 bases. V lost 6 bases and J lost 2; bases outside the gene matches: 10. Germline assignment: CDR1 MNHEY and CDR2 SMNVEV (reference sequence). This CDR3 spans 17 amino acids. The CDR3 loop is CASRAVLAGVAYNEQFF. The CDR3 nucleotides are TGTGCCAGCAGGGCCGTGCTAGCGGGAGTTGCCTACAATGAGCAGTTCTTC.

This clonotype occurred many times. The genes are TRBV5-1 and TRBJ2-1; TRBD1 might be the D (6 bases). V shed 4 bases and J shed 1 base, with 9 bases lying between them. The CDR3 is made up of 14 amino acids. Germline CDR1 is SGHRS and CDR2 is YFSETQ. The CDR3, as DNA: TGCGCCAGCAGCCAGGACAGTTCCTACAATGAGCAGTTCTTC. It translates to CASSQDSSYNEQFF.

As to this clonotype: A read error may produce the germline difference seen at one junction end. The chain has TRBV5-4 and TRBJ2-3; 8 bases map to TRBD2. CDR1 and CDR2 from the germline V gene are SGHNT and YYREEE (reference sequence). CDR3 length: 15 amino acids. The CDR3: CASSLERGRKDTQFF. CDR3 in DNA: TGTGCCAGCAGCTTGGAGCGGGGGCGCAAAGATACGCAGTTTTTT. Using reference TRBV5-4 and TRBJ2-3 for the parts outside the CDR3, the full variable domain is ETGVTQSPTHLIKTRGQQVTLRCSSQSGHNTVSWYQQALGQGPQFIFQYYREEENGRGNFPPRFSGLQFPNYSSELNVNALELDDSALYLCASSLERGRKDTQFFGPGTRLTVL.

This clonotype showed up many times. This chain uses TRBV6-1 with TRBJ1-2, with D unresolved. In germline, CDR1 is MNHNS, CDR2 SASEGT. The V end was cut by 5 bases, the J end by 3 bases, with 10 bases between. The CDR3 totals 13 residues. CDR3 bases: TGTGCCAGCAGTCATGCTGGGGACTATGGCTACACCTTC. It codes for CASSHAGDYGYTF.

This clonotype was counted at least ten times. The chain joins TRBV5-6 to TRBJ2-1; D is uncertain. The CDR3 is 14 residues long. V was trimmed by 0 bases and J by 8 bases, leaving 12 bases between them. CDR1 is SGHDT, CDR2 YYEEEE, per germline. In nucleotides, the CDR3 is TGTGCCAGCAGCTTGGTTCCCCGTCTACATGAGCAGTTCTTC. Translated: CASSLVPRLHEQFF.